Reported below is one TCR beta chain. Its target antigen remains unknown. No base quality values were provided; no much bigger clone lies one nucleotide off. This entry is derived from a study of cytomegalovirus exposure and HLA in healthy donors (TCRdb year 2017). Study-level background: An earlier analysis of several hundred of the donors reported about 250 Gb of sequence data and 100 million to 130 million unique TCR beta sequences from 150 million to 200 million T cells. Roughly 300 gigabases of sequencing data and 78 million or so unique TCR sequences were included in an early release covering 550 to 650 HLA-typed donors. Of the roughly 390 genotyped donors, over 70% fell in the genetic ancestry cluster associated with self-reported Caucasian donors. The study aimed to test whether cataloging public T cell receptors could reveal signatures of past pathogen exposure. The study used immunosequencing to profile the T cell repertoires of several hundred subjects and linked those repertoires to cytomegalovirus serostatus. Besides the first cohort of hundreds of subjects, a separate validation cohort made up of 120 different subjects was used. High-throughput TCR immunosequencing, statistical association of individual TCRs with disease status, and machine learning were combined to predict cytomegalovirus infection status. A later analysis re-analyzed previously published TCR beta repertoires from approximately 700 donors and added high-resolution HLA genotyping to study TCR occurrence patterns. The later analysis used no new phenotypic data to find candidate immune exposures, relying instead on TCR beta sequences and their occurrence across donors. An earlier analysis of 500 to 650 of the donors applied high-throughput TCR beta sequencing to assess whether each TCR beta V gene segment acted as functional or pseudogenic. Donor age, sex, ethnicity and CMV serostatus were collected together with the repertoire data. In a later genetic analysis, genome-wide SNP genotypes for about 55% of the 666 donors were used, and that subset was treated as a discovery cohort. All discovery cohort repertoires had been generated on a single sequencing platform. Class I and class II HLA loci were covered by the typing at four-digit resolution. Typing coverage varied by locus: roughly 629-640 donors for A, B, C, DRB1 and DQB1; around 560 for DQA1; 606 for DPA1; around 450 for DPB1. Roughly 5 DR-DQ haplotypes were handled as single units for association and clustering because linkage in the cohort was strong. On average, roughly 240,000 unique TCR beta nucleotide sequences were sequenced per donor among a few hundred genotyped donors of the cohort, with approximately 18% of those sequences being non-productive. Points the paper makes about the study in general: The study listed 150 to 200 TCR beta chains as associated with cytomegalovirus. Most TCR sequences were observed very rarely across donors, whereas some public TCRs were present in many individuals. V-gene and J-gene trimming of TCR beta chains was associated with a missense DCLRE1C variant in a later genetic analysis, and the association was replicated in an independent cohort. Because the 87-base-pair reads could not distinguish some IMGT-functional V segments, including TRBV6-2 and TRBV6-3, those segments were excluded. In an earlier analysis of about 540 of the donors, most TCR beta V segments were observed in productive rearrangements about 87% or about 30% of the time, broadly matching IMGT annotations. A later analysis found that HLA-associated TCR beta chains were more clonally expanded and had lower generation probabilities than equally common non-associated chains. Because HLA typing was missing for some donors at each locus, association tests included only the typed subset. In vitro tests confirmed that a few of the cytomegalovirus-associated TCR beta chains recognize cytomegalovirus antigens. It was suggested by the authors that the approach could potentially be generalized to other disease states and immunological phenotypes. A cluster of highly shared sequence variants was judged likely to be a technical artifact of the sequencing pipeline. When HLA alleles, especially DR and DQ, strongly co-occurred, TCR associations were difficult to assign to individual alleles. According to a later genetic analysis, donors in an Asian-associated ancestry cluster had fewer N-insertions in productive TCRs than the approximately 710-donor mean. In a later analysis, 15,000 to 20,000 TCR beta sequences were associated with specific HLA alleles at a false discovery rate of 0.05. In a later analysis, TCR association rates were found to vary across HLA loci, with the most associated TCRs seen for DRB1 alleles and the fewest for HLA-C alleles. Because counts were too low, some 16 rarely observed V segments, including chromosome 9 orphons, were excluded from the earlier analysis of a few hundred of the donors. The classifier was reported to diagnose cytomegalovirus status with high specificity and sensitivity in both the original cohort and the validation cohort. A further reported finding was that TCR beta sequences accurately predicted the HLA-A and HLA-B alleles for most subjects in the first cohort. Linkage disequilibrium might explain the correlated functional status among segregating V segments, but an unknown experimental factor could not be ruled out. The only immune exposure information available for the cohort was CMV serostatus. This cohort had only TCR beta chains sequenced, and the lack of alpha or paired-chain data limited which features could be detected. A later analysis reported that several top co-occurrence clusters appeared linked to parvovirus B19, influenza, CMV and Epstein-Barr virus. The presence/absence analyses assumed that sequencing depth was roughly uniform across donors, and that assumption may not be true. A later analysis found that most CMV-associated TCR beta chains appeared HLA-restricted, with HLA associations seemingly driven largely by CMV exposure.

Compared with germline, V lacks 0 bases and J lacks 0 bases; bases without a gene match: 4. CDR1 is given as WSHSY and CDR2 as SAAADI, both from the germline V gene. The CDR3, cysteine through phenylalanine, is 16 amino acids long. Only the CDR3 region is kept as DNA, spanning 48 bases read in frame from base 1. To prepare the library, the immunoSEQ multiplex PCR assay was applied. A mixture of 60 forward primers for TCR Vbeta segments and 13 reverse primers for TCR Jbeta segments was used in the multiplex PCR. Amplification of the CDR3 region of rearranged TCR beta genes was performed with a multiplex PCR assay on genomic DNA. The Illumina HiSeq System was used to sequence the amplified TCR beta libraries as 87-base-pair reads. In the source study's methods: A later analysis counted about 80 million unique TCR beta chains across the 700 or so repertoires, and some 12 million of these chains were shared by at least two donors. Raw reads were error-corrected and collapsed into unique sequences with a nearest-neighbor algorithm that merged closely related sequences to remove PCR and sequencing errors. CDR3 sequences were aligned to IMGT reference sequences to assign V, D and J gene segments. Each retained sequence needed at least a six-nucleotide match to both a V gene segment and a J gene segment. A rearrangement counted as productive if the CDR3 had no stop codons and remained in frame with V and J, and every other rearrangement counted as non-productive. Following IMGT convention, CDR3 was defined as the stretch from the second conserved V-encoded cysteine to the conserved J-encoded phenylalanine. Sequences without an unambiguous match to a single V gene segment were excluded from the earlier analysis of about 600 of the donors. In an earlier analysis of some 590 of the donors, V segments were called functional above 56.7% productive rearrangements and were called segregating when the between-donor standard deviation exceeded 5%. A statistical classification framework was developed to diagnose cytomegalovirus status using the catalog of TCR beta chain sequences. A later analysis assigned V and J genes by comparing TCR nucleotide sequences with IMGT/GENE-DB human TR gene sequences. Using the TCRdist pipeline, a later analysis assigned CDR3 sequences along with most-parsimonious VDJ recombination scenarios. In a later analysis, each TCR beta chain was defined by its CDR3 amino acid sequence together with its V-gene family, and reads without a unique V-gene family were excluded. To address suspected cross-contamination and a sequencing artifact, a later analysis removed a few hundred highly shared, low-generation-probability nucleotide sequences. In a later analysis, a clonal expansion index was calculated for each public chain from normalized within-repertoire ranks of inferred template counts. A later analysis computed generation probabilities with a VDJ recombination model fitted to out-of-frame rearrangements, and checked the results against IGoR. In a later analysis, TCR-TCR, TCR-HLA and TCR-CMV co-occurrence was scored with hypergeometric tests, and a repertoire-size bias correction was applied to TCR pairs. False discovery rates were estimated in a later analysis by permuting HLA or CMV assignments 20 times. In a later analysis, co-occurring TCRs were grouped using DBSCAN, with TCRdist sequence similarity added in when clustering inside HLA-allele-positive subsets. Repertoires with fewer than 30,000 or more than 120,000 public chains were left out of co-occurrence clustering, as were four to six repertoires with anomalous nucleotide sharing. In TCRdb, the immuneACCESS table is reduced to in-frame sequences with V and J assigned. These tables do not hold every clone; where another copy was compared, an unresolved V gene accounts for under half, and the others remain unexplained. The V and J calls and the clone size are those of that table, but D and trimming were determined from the DNA. For this sample there are fewer than 35,000 clones; approximately 90% appear just once. The ten largest clones take up approximately 2.8% of the sample.

The cohort was made up of around 720 healthy bone marrow donors. At the time of sampling, every cohort member was nominally healthy, though immune exposures that went unrecorded were likely present. The donor tested CMV seronegative, placing the donor among the 350 to 400 seronegative members of the cohort. Every donor gave a peripheral blood sample, and the peripheral blood mononuclear cells from that sample were used for TCR beta sequencing. Genomic DNA extraction from the blood cell samples was performed with the Qiagen DNeasy Blood Extraction Kit. What was sequenced was PBMCs. The TCR originated in a boy between 10 and 17 years old in good health and CMV-seronegative. Rearrangement joined TRBV10-2 to TRBJ2-7, with 8 bases in between that match TRBD1. This receptor has the CDR3 CASSESRDRNSYEQYF. DNA sequence: TGCGCCAGCAGTGAGTCCAGGGACAGGAACTCCTACGAGCAGTACTTC.